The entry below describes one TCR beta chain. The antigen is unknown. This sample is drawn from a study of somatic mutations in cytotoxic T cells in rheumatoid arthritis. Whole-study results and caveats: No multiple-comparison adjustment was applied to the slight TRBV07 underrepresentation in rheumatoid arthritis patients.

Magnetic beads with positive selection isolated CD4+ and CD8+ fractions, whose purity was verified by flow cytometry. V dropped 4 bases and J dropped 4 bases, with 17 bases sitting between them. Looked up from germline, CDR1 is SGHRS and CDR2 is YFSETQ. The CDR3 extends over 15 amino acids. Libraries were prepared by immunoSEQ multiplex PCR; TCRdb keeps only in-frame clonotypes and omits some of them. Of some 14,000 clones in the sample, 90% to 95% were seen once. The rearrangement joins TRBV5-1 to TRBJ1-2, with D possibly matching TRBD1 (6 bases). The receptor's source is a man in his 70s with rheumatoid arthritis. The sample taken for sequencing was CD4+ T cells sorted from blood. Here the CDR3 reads CASSPREGVGYGYTF. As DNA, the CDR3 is TGCGCCAGCAGCCCCAGGGAGGGGGTCGGCTATGGCTACACCTTC. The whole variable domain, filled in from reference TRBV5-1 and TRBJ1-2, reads KAGVTQTPRYLIKTRGQQVTLSCSPISGHRSVSWYQQTPGQGLQFLFEYFSETQRNKGNFPGRFSGRQFSNSRSEMNVSTLELGDSALYLCASSPREGVGYGYTFGSGTRLTVV.